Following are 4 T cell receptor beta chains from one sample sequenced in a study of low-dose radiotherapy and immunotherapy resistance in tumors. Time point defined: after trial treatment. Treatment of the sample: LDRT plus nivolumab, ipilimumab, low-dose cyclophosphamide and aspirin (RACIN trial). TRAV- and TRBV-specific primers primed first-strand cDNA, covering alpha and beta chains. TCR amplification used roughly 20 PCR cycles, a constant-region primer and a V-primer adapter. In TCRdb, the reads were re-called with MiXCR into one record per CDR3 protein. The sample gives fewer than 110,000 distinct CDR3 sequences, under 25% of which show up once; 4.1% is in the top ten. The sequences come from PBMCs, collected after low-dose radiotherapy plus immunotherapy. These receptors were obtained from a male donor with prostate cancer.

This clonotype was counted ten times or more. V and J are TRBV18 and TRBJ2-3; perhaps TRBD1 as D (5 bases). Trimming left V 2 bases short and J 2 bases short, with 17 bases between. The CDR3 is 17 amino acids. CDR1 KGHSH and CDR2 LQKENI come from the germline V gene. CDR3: CASSPAGRRQNTDTQYF. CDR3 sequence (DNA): TGTGCCAGCTCACCAGCAGGCAGGAGACAGAACACAGATACGCAGTATTTT.

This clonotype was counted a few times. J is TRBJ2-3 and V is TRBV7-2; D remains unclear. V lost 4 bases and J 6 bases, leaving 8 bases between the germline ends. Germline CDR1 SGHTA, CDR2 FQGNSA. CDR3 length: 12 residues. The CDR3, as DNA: TGTGCCAGCAGCTCTCACCGGGATACGCAGTATTTT. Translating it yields CASSSHRDTQYF.

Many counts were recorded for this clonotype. The CDR3 spells CASRTSEQSSYNEQFF. Written as DNA, the CDR3 is TGTGCCAGTAGGACAAGTGAACAGAGCTCCTACAATGAGCAGTTCTTC. The V call is TRBV19, the J call TRBJ2-1, with D hard to call. This CDR3 has 16 amino acids. Germline CDR1 and CDR2: LNHDA and SQIVND (reference sequence). V gave up 6 bases and J gave up 0 bases, with 15 bases separating them.

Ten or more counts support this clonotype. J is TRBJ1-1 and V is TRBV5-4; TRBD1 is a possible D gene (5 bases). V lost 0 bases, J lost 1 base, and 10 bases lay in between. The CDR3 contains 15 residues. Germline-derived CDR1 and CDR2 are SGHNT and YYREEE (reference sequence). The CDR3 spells CASSLAARANTEAFF. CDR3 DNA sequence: TGTGCCAGCAGCTTGGCTGCCAGGGCGAACACTGAAGCTTTCTTT. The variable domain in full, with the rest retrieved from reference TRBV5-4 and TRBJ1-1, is ETGVTQSPTHLIKTRGQQVTLRCSSQSGHNTVSWYQQALGQGPQFIFQYYREEENGRGNFPPRFSGLQFPNYSSELNVNALELDDSALYLCASSLAARANTEAFFGQGTRLTVV.